This T cell receptor beta chain originates from a study of immune evolution from preneoplasia to lung adenocarcinoma. Study-level findings and limits: Compared with EGFR-mutant or double wild-type lesions, KRAS-mutant nodules were more clonal. Top clone frequencies peaked in normal lung, apparently declining through invasive adenocarcinoma.

Here immunoSEQ multiplex PCR was the method, and the copy in TCRdb shows in-frame clones only, minus some. The sample has a few thousand clones; 60% to 80% are singletons. Regarding this clone: Its antigen is still unknown.

The germline V and J ends were trimmed by 1 base and 0 bases, with 8 bases remaining between them. This CDR3 is built from 15 residues. Per the germline V gene, CDR1 is SGHNT and CDR2 is YENEEA. Patients had resection in Japan or China between the mid-2010s and the late 2010s. This rearrangement joins TRBV11-3 to TRBJ2-3; perhaps TRBD2 as D (6 bases). This TCR was sampled from a person aged 60-80 years with lung adenocarcinoma. The sequenced sample was FFPE minimally invasive lung adenocarcinoma tissue. This CDR3 reads CASSLGAGSTDTQYF. CDR3 in DNA: TGTGCCAGCAGCTTAGGGGCGGGGAGCACAGATACGCAGTATTTT.